Below are 15 T cell receptor beta chains sequenced from a single sample in a study of control samples from healthy donors and cancer patients. TCRdb's table, derived via immunoSEQ multiplex PCR, lists solely in-frame clones and lacks some. The table lists more than 95,000 clones, 80% to 90% of them singletons. Material for sequencing was PBMCs. These receptors were obtained from a woman aged 50 to 60 with colorectal cancer.

This clone has only a few counts. The chain carries TRBV6-5 and TRBJ2-1; 11 bases are shared with TRBD2. The trim removed 5 bases at V and 13 bases at J, leaving 13 bases unmatched. This CDR3 is 15 amino acids long. Germline values: CDR1 MNHEY, CDR2 SVGAGI. In DNA, the CDR3 is TGTGCCAGCAGTCTTAGCGGGAGGGCAAGTCATCGCCAGTTCTTC. This encodes CASSLSGRASHRQFF.

This clone was observed a single time. The CDR3: CASSLGHTGTGGGANVLTF. DNA for the CDR3: TGTGCCAGCAGCTTAGGCCACACCGGGACAGGGGGTGGGGCCAACGTCCTGACTTTC. V and J are TRBV11-2 and TRBJ2-6; 11 bases align to TRBD1. The germline CDR1 and CDR2 sequences are SGHAT and FQNNGV. The CDR3 spans 19 residues. J lost 3 bases, V lost 1 base, and 8 bases had no gene match.

This chain connects TRBV3-1 (or the pseudogene TRBV3-2) to TRBJ2-3; 8 bases match TRBD2. CDR1 and CDR2 from the germline V gene are LGHDT and YNNKEL (reference sequence). J gave up 6 bases and V 4 bases, and 15 bases lay outside the gene matches. The CDR3 is 17 residues long. CDR3 region: CASSRGRGNGGADTQYF. The CDR3 coding sequence is TGTGCCAGCAGCCGTGGGAGGGGGAACGGGGGGGCGGATACGCAGTATTTT.

The J gene is TRBJ1-5, the V gene TRBV30; D call uncertain. Looked up from germline, CDR1 is GTSNPN and CDR2 is SVGIG (reference sequence). CDR3 length: 17 residues. With 0 bases removed from V and 2 bases from J, the gap between germline ends came to 17 bases. DNA for the CDR3: TGTGCCTGGAGTGTTCGACGGACTATGCTTGGCAATCAGCCCCAGCATTTT. This gives the protein CAWSVRRTMLGNQPQHF.

The chain couples TRBV11-3 to TRBJ2-1; D is perhaps TRBD1 (5 bases). The CDR3 runs to 13 residues. CDR1 is SGHNT, CDR2 YENEEA, per germline. V was trimmed by 5 bases and J by 6 bases, leaving 11 bases between them. The CDR3 reads CASSQGFGNEQFF. DNA of the CDR3: TGTGCCAGCAGCCAGGGTTTTGGCAATGAGCAGTTCTTC.

The chain is built from TRBV5-1 and TRBJ1-1, with D perhaps TRBD1 (5 bases). The CDR3 is 15 amino acids. Deletions cut 2 bases from V and 6 bases from J, with 17 bases between. Per germline, CDR1 SGHRS and CDR2 YFSETQ. CDR3 bases: TGCGCCAGCAGCTTTCGGACAACGCGAGCCCCTGAAGCTTTCTTT. Translation gives CASSFRTTRAPEAFF.

The gene calls are TRBV6-5 and TRBJ2-1; either TRBD1 or TRBD2 may fit D (5 bases each). Germline CDR1 and CDR2: MNHEY and SVGAGI. Trimming stripped 4 bases from V and 9 bases from J, with 19 bases between. The CDR3 covers 15 residues. CDR3 in amino acids: CASSSGTVLSGEQFF. The DNA of the CDR3 is TGTGCCAGCAGTTCCGGGACCGTCCTCTCAGGTGAGCAGTTCTTC.

This chain links TRBV21-1 with TRBJ1-2. TRBV21-1 represents a pseudogene. This CDR3 has 15 amino acids. CDR3 nucleotide sequence: TGTGCCAGCTTCTGTGCGACCCCAGCTAACTATGGCTACACCTTC. Residues: CASFCATPANYGYTF.

DNA of the CDR3: TGTGCCAACCAGGAAGGGACAGGGGGCGAGCAGTACTTC. Its translation is CANQEGTGGEQYF. The chain links TRBV28 to TRBJ2-7, with 11 positions matching TRBD1. The CDR3 runs to 13 residues. V shed 10 bases and J 6 bases; nucleotides not matched to a gene: 8. CDR1 and CDR2 (germline): MDHEN, SYDVKM.

The table lists this clone with a count of one. The rearrangement joins TRBV18 to TRBJ2-3, with a possible D match to TRBD2 (7 bases). In germline, CDR1 is KGHSH, CDR2 LQKENI. Trimming left V 3 bases short and J 0 bases short, with 10 bases between. This CDR3 comprises 15 residues. The CDR3 sequence is CASSPGGPSTDTQYF. The CDR3, as DNA: TGTGCCAGCTCACCGGGGGGGCCCAGCACAGATACGCAGTATTTT.

The chain couples TRBV29-1 to TRBJ1-2; D gene ambiguous. CDR1 SQVTM and CDR2 ANQGSEA come from the germline V gene. CDR3 length: 13 residues. The germline V and J ends were trimmed by 3 bases and 2 bases, with 10 bases remaining between them. The CDR3 spells CSVDRVRNYGYTF. The CDR3 DNA reads TGCAGCGTTGATCGGGTCAGAAACTATGGCTACACCTTC. The whole variable domain, filled in from reference TRBV29-1 and TRBJ1-2, reads SAVISQKPSRDICQRGTSLTIQCQVDSQVTMMFWYRQQPGQSLTLIATANQGSEATYESGFVIDKFPISRPNLTFSTLTVSNMSPEDSSIYLCSVDRVRNYGYTFGSGTRLTVV.

This clone appeared a single time. The chain uses TRBV29-1 and TRBJ2-1; 14 bases are a match to TRBD2. Per the germline V gene, CDR1 is SQVTM and CDR2 is ANQGSEA. The junction had 1 base not matched to a gene; V was cut back by 1 base and J by 5 bases. The CDR3 covers 15 residues. In nucleotides, the CDR3 is TGCAGCGTTGAAGGGACTAGCGGGAGGAACAATGAGCAGTTCTTC. Translation: CSVEGTSGRNNEQFF.

CDR3 amino acids: CASSPLQGWTVAGELFF. The CDR3 nucleotides are TGTGCCAGCAGTCCCCTACAGGGATGGACGGTGGCCGGGGAGCTGTTTTTT. V is TRBV6-6 and J is TRBJ2-2, with D possibly matching TRBD1 (6 bases). Germline CDR1 and CDR2: MNHNY and SVGAGI (reference sequence). CDR3 length: 17 residues. Trimming cost V 5 bases and J 6 bases, with 22 bases left between them.

The J gene is TRBJ1-1, the V gene TRBV29-1; D uncertain. The ends were cut back, 6 bases at V and 7 bases at J, with 12 bases in the middle. The CDR3 has 11 residues. Germline V gene lookup returns CDR1 SQVTM and CDR2 ANQGSEA. DNA for the CDR3: TGCAGCGTCGGGATGACGGGTGAAGCTTTCTTT. Translating gives CSVGMTGEAFF.

This chain links TRBV19 with TRBJ2-3; possibly TRBD2 for D (6 bases). The length of the CDR3 is 11 residues. CDR1 and CDR2 from the germline V gene are LNHDA and SQIVND (reference sequence). The ends were cut back, 4 bases at V and 8 bases at J, with 7 bases in the middle. The CDR3 DNA sequence: TGTGCCAGTAGTAGCGGGACTACGCAGTATTTT. It specifies CASSSGTTQYF.